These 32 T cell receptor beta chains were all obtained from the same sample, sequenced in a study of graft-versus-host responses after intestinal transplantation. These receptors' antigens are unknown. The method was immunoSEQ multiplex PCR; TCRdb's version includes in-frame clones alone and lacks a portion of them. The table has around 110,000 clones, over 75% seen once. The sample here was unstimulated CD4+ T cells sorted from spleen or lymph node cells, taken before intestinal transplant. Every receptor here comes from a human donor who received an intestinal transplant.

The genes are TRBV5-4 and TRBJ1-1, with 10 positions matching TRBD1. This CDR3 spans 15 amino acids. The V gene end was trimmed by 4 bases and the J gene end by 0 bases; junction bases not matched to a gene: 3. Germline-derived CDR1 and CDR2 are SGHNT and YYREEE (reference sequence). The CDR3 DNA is TGTGCCAGCAGCCCTGGACAGGGGGTGAACACTGAAGCTTTCTTT. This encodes CASSPGQGVNTEAFF.

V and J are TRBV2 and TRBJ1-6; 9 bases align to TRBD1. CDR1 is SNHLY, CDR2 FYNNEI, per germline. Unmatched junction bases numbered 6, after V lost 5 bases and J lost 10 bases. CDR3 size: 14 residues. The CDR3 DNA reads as TGTGCCAGCAGTCGTAGGACAGGGGCCTCACCCCTCCACTTT. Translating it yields CASSRRTGASPLHF. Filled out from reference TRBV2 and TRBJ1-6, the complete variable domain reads EPEVTQTPSHQVTQMGQEVILRCVPISNHLYFYWYRQILGQKVEFLVSFYNNEISEKSEIFDDQFSVERPDGSNFTLKIRSTKLEDSAMYFCASSRRTGASPLHFGNGTRLTVT.

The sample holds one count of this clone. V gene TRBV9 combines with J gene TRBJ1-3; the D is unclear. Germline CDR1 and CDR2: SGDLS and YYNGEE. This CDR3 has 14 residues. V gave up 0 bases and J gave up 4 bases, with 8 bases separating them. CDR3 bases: TGTGCCAGCAGCGTAGCAGGCAACGGAAACACCATATATTTT. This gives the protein CASSVAGNGNTIYF.

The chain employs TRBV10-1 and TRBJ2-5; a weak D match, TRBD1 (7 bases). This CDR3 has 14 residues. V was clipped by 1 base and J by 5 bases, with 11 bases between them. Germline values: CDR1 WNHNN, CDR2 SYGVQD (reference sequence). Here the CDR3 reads CASSEFRGAETQYF. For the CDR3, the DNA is TGCGCCAGCAGTGAGTTCAGGGGGGCGGAGACCCAGTACTTC.

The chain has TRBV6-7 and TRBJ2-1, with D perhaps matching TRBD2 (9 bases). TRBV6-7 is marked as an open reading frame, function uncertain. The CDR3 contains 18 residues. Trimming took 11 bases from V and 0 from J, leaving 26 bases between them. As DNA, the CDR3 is TGTGCCGGCCGTGGAGGACAGGGAGCGGGGGGCTCCTACAATGAGCAGTTCTTC. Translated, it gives CAGRGGQGAGGSYNEQFF.

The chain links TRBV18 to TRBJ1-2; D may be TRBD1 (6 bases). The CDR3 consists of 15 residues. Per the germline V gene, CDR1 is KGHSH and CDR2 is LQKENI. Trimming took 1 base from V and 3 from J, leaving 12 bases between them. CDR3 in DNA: TGTGCCAGCTCACCACAGACAGGTCGAGACTATGGCTACACCTTC. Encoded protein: CASSPQTGRDYGYTF.

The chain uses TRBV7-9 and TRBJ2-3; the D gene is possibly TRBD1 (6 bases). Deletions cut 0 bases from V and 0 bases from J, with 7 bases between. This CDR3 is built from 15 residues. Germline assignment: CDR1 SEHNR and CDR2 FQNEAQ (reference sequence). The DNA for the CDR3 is TGTGCCAGCAGCTTAGCGGGGGCTAGCACAGATACGCAGTATTTT. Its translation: CASSLAGASTDTQYF.

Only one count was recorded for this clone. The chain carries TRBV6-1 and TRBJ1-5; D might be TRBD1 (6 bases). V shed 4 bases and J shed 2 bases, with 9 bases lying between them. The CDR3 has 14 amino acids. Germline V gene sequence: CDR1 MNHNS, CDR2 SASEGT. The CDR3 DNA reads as TGTGCCAGCAGTGCCAGGGGCGGCAATCAGCCCCAGCATTTT. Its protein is CASSARGGNQPQHF.

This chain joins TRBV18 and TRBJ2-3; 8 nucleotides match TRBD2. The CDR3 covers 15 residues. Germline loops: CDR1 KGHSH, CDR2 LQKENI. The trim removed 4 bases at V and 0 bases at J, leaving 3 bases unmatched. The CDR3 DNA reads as TGTGCCAGCTCACGGACTAGCCCTAGCACAGATACGCAGTATTTT. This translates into CASSRTSPSTDTQYF.

The CDR3 region is CASTQDKTYEQYF. CDR3 sequence (DNA): TGTGCCAGCACCCAGGACAAAACCTACGAGCAGTACTTC. V gene TRBV11-2 combines with J gene TRBJ2-7; D perhaps matches TRBD1 (5 bases). The CDR3 is 13 residues long. With 7 bases removed from V and 2 bases from J, the gap between germline ends came to 12 bases. CDR1 is SGHAT and CDR2 is FQNNGV in the germline V gene.

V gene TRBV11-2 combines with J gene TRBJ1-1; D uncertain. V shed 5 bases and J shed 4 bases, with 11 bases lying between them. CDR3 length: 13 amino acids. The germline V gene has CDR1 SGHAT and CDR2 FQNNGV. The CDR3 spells CASSPKTGTEAFF. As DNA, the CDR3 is TGTGCCAGCAGCCCCAAAACGGGCACTGAAGCTTTCTTT. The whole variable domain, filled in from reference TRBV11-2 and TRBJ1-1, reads EAGVAQSPRYKIIEKRQSVAFWCNPISGHATLYWYQQILGQGPKLLIQFQNNGVVDDSQLPKDRFSAERLKGVDSTLKIQPAKLEDSAVYLCASSPKTGTEAFFGQGTRLTVV.

CDR3 sequence: CAISVAGWHEQFF. The CDR3 DNA is TGTGCCATCAGTGTGGCGGGGTGGCATGAGCAGTTCTTC. The J gene is TRBJ2-1, the V gene TRBV10-3; possible D gene TRBD2, 6 bases. The CDR3 extends over 13 amino acids. Per germline, CDR1 ENHRY and CDR2 SYGVKD. V lost 4 bases to trimming and J lost 8 bases, with 12 bases between them.

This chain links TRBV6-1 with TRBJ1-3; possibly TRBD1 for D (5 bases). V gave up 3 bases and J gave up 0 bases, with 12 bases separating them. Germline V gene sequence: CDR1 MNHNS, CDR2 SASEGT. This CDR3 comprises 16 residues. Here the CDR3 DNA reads TGTGCCAGCAGTGAGGCAGGGCATTCCTCTGGAAACACCATATATTTT. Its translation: CASSEAGHSSGNTIYF.

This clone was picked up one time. CDR3 in DNA: TGTGCCACCCGAGGGGACAGGACGTCCTACGAGCAGTACTTC. It codes for CATRGDRTSYEQYF. The V gene is TRBV2, the J gene TRBJ2-7; 8 bases line up with TRBD1. The CDR3 length is 14 residues. Germline V gene lookup returns CDR1 SNHLY and CDR2 FYNNEI. The trim removed 10 bases at V and 1 base at J, leaving 9 bases unmatched. Variable domain in full (rest from reference TRBV2 and TRBJ2-7): EPEVTQTPSHQVTQMGQEVILRCVPISNHLYFYWYRQILGQKVEFLVSFYNNEISEKSEIFDDQFSVERPDGSNFTLKIRSTKLEDSAMYFCATRGDRTSYEQYFGPGTRLTVT.

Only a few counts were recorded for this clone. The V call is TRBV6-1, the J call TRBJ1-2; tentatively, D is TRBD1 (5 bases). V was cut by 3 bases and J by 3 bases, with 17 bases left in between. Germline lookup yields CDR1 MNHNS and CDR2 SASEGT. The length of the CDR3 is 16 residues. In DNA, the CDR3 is TGTGCCAGCAGTGACGACGGGGGGAGGGCCTACTATGGCTACACCTTC. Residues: CASSDDGGRAYYGYTF.

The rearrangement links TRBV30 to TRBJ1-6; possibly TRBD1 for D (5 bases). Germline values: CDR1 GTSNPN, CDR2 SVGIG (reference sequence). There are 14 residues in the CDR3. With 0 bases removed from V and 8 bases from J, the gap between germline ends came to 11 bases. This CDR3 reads CAWSVGQGYSPLHF. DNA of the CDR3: TGTGCCTGGAGTGTAGGGCAGGGTTATTCACCCCTCCACTTT.

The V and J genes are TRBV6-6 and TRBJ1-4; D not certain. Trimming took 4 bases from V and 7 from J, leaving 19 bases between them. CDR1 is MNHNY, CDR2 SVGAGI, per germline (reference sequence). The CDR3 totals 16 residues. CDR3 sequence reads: CASSSISGLRTEKLFF. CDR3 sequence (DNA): TGTGCCAGCAGTTCCATTTCGGGTTTACGTACTGAAAAACTGTTTTTT.

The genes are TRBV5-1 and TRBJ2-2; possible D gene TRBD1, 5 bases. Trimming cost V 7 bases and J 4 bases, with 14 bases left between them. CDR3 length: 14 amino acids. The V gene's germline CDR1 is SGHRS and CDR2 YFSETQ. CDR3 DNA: TGCGCCAGCTTCGTCCAGGGTGGCACCGGGGAGCTGTTTTTT. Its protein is CASFVQGGTGELFF.

The CDR3 is CASSRGLAGAASYEQYF. In nucleotides, the CDR3 is TGTGCCAGCAGCCGGGGACTAGCGGGAGCGGCATCTTATGAGCAGTACTTC. The genes are TRBV28 and TRBJ2-7, with 14 bases aligning to TRBD2. The CDR3 is made up of 17 amino acids. CDR1 MDHEN and CDR2 SYDVKM come from the germline V gene. V trimming: 6 bases; J trimming: 7 bases; junction bases outside the gene matches: 14.

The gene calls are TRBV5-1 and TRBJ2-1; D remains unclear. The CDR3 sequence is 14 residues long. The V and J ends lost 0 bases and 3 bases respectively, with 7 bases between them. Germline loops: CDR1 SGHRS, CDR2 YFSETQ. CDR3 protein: CASSLGVLYNEQFF. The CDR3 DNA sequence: TGCGCCAGCAGCTTGGGAGTCCTCTACAATGAGCAGTTCTTC.

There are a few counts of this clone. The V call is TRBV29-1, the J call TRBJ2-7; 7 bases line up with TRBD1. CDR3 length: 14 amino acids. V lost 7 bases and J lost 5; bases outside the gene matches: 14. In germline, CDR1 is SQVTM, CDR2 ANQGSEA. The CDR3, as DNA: TGCAGCGCCGTTACGGACAGGCTTAGCGACGAGCAGTACTTC. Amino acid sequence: CSAVTDRLSDEQYF.

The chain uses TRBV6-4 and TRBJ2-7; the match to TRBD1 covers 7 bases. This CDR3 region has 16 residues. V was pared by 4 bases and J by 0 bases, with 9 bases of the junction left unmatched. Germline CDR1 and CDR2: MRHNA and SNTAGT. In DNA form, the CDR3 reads TGTGCCAGCAGTGGCCCACAGGGGCTAACCTCCTACGAGCAGTACTTC. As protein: CASSGPQGLTSYEQYF.

CDR3 sequence reads: CASSPLGEGLYNEQFF. CDR3 coding DNA: TGTGCCAGCAGCCCCCTGGGGGAGGGCCTCTACAATGAGCAGTTCTTC. The rearrangement links TRBV27 to TRBJ2-1; 7 bases align to TRBD2. V was clipped by 6 bases and J by 3 bases; unmatched bases: 11. CDR3 length: 16 amino acids. The germline V gene has CDR1 MNHEY and CDR2 SMNVEV (reference sequence).

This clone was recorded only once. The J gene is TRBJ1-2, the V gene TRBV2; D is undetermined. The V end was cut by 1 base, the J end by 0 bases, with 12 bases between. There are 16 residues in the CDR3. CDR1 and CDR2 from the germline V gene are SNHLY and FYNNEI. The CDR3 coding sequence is TGTGCCAGCAGTGAAGTTGGGTGGAGTGCTAACTATGGCTACACCTTC. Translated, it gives CASSEVGWSANYGYTF.

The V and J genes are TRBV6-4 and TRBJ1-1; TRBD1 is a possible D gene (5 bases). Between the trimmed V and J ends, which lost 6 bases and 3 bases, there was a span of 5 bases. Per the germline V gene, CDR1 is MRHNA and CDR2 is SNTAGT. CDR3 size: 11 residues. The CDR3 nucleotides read TGTGCCAGCAGGACAGACACTGAAGCTTTCTTT. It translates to CASRTDTEAFF.

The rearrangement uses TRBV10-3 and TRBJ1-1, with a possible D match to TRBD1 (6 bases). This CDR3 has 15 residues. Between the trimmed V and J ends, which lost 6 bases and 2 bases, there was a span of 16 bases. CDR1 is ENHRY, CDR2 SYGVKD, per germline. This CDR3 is CAISQGILLNTEAFF. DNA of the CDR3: TGTGCCATCAGCCAGGGGATCCTCCTCAACACTGAAGCTTTCTTT.

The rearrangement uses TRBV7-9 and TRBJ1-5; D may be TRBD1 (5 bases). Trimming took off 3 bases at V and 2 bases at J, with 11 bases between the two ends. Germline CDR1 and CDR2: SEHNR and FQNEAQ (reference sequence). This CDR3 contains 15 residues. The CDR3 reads CASSFSAGGNQPQHF. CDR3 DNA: TGTGCCAGCAGCTTCTCTGCGGGGGGCAATCAGCCCCAGCATTTT.

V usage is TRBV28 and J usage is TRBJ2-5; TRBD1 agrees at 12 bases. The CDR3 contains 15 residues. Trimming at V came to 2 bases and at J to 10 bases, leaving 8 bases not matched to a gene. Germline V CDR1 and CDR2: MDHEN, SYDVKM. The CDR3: CASSLRDRGRGSQYF. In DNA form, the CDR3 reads TGTGCCAGCAGTTTACGGGACAGGGGGCGAGGGAGCCAGTACTTC.

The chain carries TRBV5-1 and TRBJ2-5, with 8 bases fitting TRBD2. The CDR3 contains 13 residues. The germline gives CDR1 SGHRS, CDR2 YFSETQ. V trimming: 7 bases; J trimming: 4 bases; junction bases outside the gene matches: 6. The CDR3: CASQAGVGETQYF. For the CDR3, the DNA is TGCGCCAGCCAAGCGGGAGTAGGAGAGACCCAGTACTTC.

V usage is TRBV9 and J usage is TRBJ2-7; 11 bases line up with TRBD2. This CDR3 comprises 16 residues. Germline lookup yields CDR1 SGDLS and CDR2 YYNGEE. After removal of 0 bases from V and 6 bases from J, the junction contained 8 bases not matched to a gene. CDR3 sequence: CASSVVASGRRGEQYF. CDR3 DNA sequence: TGTGCCAGCAGCGTAGTGGCTAGCGGGAGGAGAGGCGAGCAGTACTTC.

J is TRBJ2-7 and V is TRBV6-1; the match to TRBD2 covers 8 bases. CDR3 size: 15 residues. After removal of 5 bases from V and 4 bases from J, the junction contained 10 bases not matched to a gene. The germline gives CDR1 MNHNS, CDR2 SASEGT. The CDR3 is CASSFWGGGPYEQYF. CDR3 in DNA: TGTGCCAGCAGTTTTTGGGGCGGGGGGCCTTACGAGCAGTACTTC.

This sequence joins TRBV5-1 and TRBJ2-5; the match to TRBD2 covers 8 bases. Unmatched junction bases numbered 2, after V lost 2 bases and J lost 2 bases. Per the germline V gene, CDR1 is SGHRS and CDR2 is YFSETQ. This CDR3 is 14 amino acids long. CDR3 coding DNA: TGCGCCAGCAGCTTTACTAGCGGTCAAGAGACCCAGTACTTC. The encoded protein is CASSFTSGQETQYF.